Listed below are T cell receptor beta chains from one sample, sequenced in a study of cytomegalovirus exposure and HLA in healthy donors. The data were produced by immunoSEQ multiplex PCR, yet TCRdb's version contains in-frame clones alone and is incomplete. The table lists some 160,000 clones, 80% to 90% of them singletons. Input material: PBMCs. The receptors come from a woman aged 40 to 50 in good health and CMV-seropositive. Each CDR3 is given with its conserved first and last residue. A D gene is named only where the DNA matches it firmly. Size tells how often a clone was seen (once, few, many) or the class of an expanded clone, and some rows leave it out.

D gene,clone size,J gene,V gene,CDR3 protein,CDR3 DNA
TRBD2,-,TRBJ2-3,TRBV5-1,CASSLVGGFGADTQYF,TGCGCCAGCAGCTTGGTGGGAGGGTTTGGCGCAGATACGCAGTATTTT
-,few,TRBJ2-6,TRBV15,CATSRRGSSGANVLTF,TGTGCCACCAGCAGACGTGGCAGCTCTGGGGCCAACGTCCTGACTTTC
TRBD2,-,TRBJ2-3,TRBV9,CASSAGTSLDTQYF,TGTGCCAGCAGCGCGGGGACTAGCCTAGATACGCAGTATTTT
-,-,TRBJ2-5,TRBV27,CASSLRFQETQYF,TGTGCCAGCAGTTTGAGGTTCCAAGAGACCCAGTACTTC
TRBD1,few,TRBJ2-5,TRBV28,CAIGDRGETQYF,TGTGCCATCGGGGACAGGGGCGAGACCCAGTACTTC
-,-,TRBJ1-1,TRBV18,CASSPLSRVRTEAFF,TGTGCCAGCTCACCACTTTCCCGAGTAAGAACTGAAGCTTTCTTT
TRBD1,-,TRBJ1-4,TRBV5-5,CASSSTLADRVANEKLFF,TGTGCCAGCAGCTCAACTTTAGCGGACAGGGTGGCTAATGAAAAACTGTTTTTT
-,-,TRBJ2-5,TRBV2,CASSVEGRTQYF,TGTGCCAGCAGTGTGGAGGGACGGACCCAGTACTTC
-,-,TRBJ1-6,TRBV5-6,CASSLAQGMRNSPPHF,TGTGCCAGCAGCTTGGCTCAGGGAATGAGGAATTCACCCCCCCACTTT
-,-,TRBJ1-2,TRBV29-1,CSVRDGFSGYTF,TGCAGCGTTCGTGACGGGTTCTCTGGCTACACCTTC
-,-,TRBJ2-6,TRBV9,CASSPQGRGANVLTF,TGTGCCAGCAGCCCCCAGGGGCGGGGGGCCAACGTCCTGACTTTC
TRBD2,-,TRBJ2-3,TRBV7-6,CASSRVEREGPDTQYF,TGTGCCAGCAGCCGTGTTGAGCGGGAGGGGCCAGATACGCAGTATTTT
-,-,TRBJ1-1,TRBV5-4,CASSLSVKMSGTEAFF,TGTGCCAGCAGCTTGAGCGTGAAGATGAGCGGAACTGAAGCTTTCTTT
TRBD1,once,TRBJ2-2,TRBV29-1,CSVTRTGGVGELFF,TGCAGCGTGACTCGGACAGGGGGCGTCGGGGAGCTGTTTTTT
TRBD1,once,TRBJ2-3,TRBV6-5,CASSYWGQGSADTQYF,TGTGCCAGCAGTTACTGGGGACAGGGTAGCGCAGATACGCAGTATTTT
-,-,TRBJ2-5,TRBV7-8,CASSLGLTGHYTGPRETQYF,TGTGCCAGCAGCTTAGGTTTGACAGGCCACTACACCGGGCCTAGGGAGACCCAGTACTTC
TRBD1,-,TRBJ2-3,TRBV7-8,CASSPGQGSNTQYF,TGTGCCAGCAGCCCGGGACAGGGATCAAATACGCAGTATTTT
-,-,TRBJ1-5,TRBV6-5,CASRSSREGPQHF,TGTGCCAGCAGGTCAAGTAGGGAGGGGCCCCAGCATTTT
TRBD2,-,TRBJ2-5,TRBV9,CASGAGRARETQYF,TGTGCCAGCGGGGCCGGGAGGGCCCGGGAGACCCAGTACTTC
TRBD1,-,TRBJ1-6,TRBV6-5,CASSVRTGNSPLHF,TGTGCCAGCAGCGTAAGGACAGGGAATTCACCCCTCCACTTT
TRBD2,once,TRBJ2-1,TRBV18,CASSTGTSSLYNYEQFF,TGTGCCAGCTCAACCGGGACTAGCTCACTTTACAATTATGAGCAGTTCTTC
-,-,TRBJ2-5,TRBV5-4,CASSSLRDTLQETQYF,TGTGCCAGCAGCTCACTCCGGGACACCCTCCAAGAGACCCAGTACTTC
TRBD1,-,TRBJ2-7,TRBV19,CASSSDRGYEQYF,TGTGCCAGTAGTTCCGACAGGGGCTACGAGCAGTACTTC
-,-,TRBJ1-1,TRBV19,CASSAELDGGAFF,TGTGCCAGTAGTGCCGAACTCGACGGGGGAGCTTTCTTT
-,-,TRBJ2-2,TRBV6-6,CASLPTNTGELFF,TGTGCCAGCCTCCCTACGAACACCGGGGAGCTGTTTTTT
-,-,TRBJ2-3,TRBV30,CAWNHGSTDTQYF,TGTGCCTGGAATCACGGGAGTACAGATACGCAGTATTTT
TRBD2,-,TRBJ2-7,TRBV5-1,CASSPGGGLEQYF,TGCGCCAGCAGCCCGGGAGGCGGATTAGAGCAGTACTTC
TRBD2,-,TRBJ2-3,TRBV9,CASSVGGGSTDTQYF,TGTGCCAGCAGCGTCGGGGGGGGAAGCACAGATACGCAGTATTTT
-,-,TRBJ1-5,TRBV19,CASSPIGRGDQPQHF,TGTGCCAGTAGTCCAATCGGTCGGGGGGATCAGCCCCAGCATTTT
-,-,TRBJ2-3,TRBV15,CATSRLREAVGTDTQYF,TGTGCCACCAGCAGGCTGAGGGAGGCTGTGGGCACAGATACGCAGTATTTT
-,-,TRBJ2-2,TRBV30,CAWTPLAQNTGELFF,TGTGCCTGGACCCCCCTAGCCCAGAACACCGGGGAGCTGTTTTTT
-,once,TRBJ1-5,TRBV30,CAWSPPDSFSTQHF,TGTGCCTGGAGTCCCCCGGACAGTTTTTCAACCCAGCATTTT
-,once,TRBJ2-5,TRBV7-3,CASSPGLGETQYF,TGTGCCAGCAGCCCTGGACTGGGGGAGACCCAGTACTTC
-,many,TRBJ1-2,TRBV5-4,CASSLKGEGYTF,TGTGCCAGCAGCTTGAAGGGAGAAGGCTACACCTTC
TRBD2,-,TRBJ2-7,TRBV7-3,CASSLTSGASSYEQYF,TGTGCCAGCAGCTTGACTAGCGGGGCAAGCTCCTACGAGCAGTACTTC
TRBD2,-,TRBJ2-3,TRBV5-1,CASSLRGTSVDTQYF,TGCGCCAGCAGCTTGAGGGGGACTAGCGTAGATACGCAGTATTTT